This entry is about one T cell receptor (beta chain). No antigen is known for it. The data were obtained in a study of T cell responses to AZD1222 COVID-19 vaccine. Study-level findings and limits: Increases in Spike-specific TCR breadth and depth were seen after two AZD1222 doses. Only six or seven AZD1222 recipients were seropositive at baseline. Across spike, vaccine-associated CD4 TCRs were found, dominant at 160-218 and 743-854.

The V gene's germline CDR1 is SGHRS and CDR2 YFSETQ. With 4 bases clipped from V and 7 bases from J, the junction kept 8 bases outside the gene matches. The length of the CDR3 is 15 residues. Clones were sequenced by immunoSEQ multiplex PCR, and TCRdb holds only the in-frame ones, with some missing. The sample lists about 160,000 clones, approximately 91% occurring once. Sample: peripheral blood, taken on day 0 of AZD1222 vaccination. The V call is TRBV5-1, the J call TRBJ1-6; TRBD1 aligns across 7 bases. The sequence was collected from an adult in good health. CDR3: CASSIGQVGNSPLHF. Written as DNA, the CDR3 is TGCGCCAGCAGCATAGGACAGGTGGGGAATTCACCCCTCCACTTT.